The text below deals with one T cell receptor (beta chain). These data are taken from a study of OX40 agonist ivuxolimab in advanced cancers. Here immunoSEQ multiplex PCR was the method, and the copy in TCRdb shows in-frame clones only, minus some. The table includes around 150,000 clones, approximately 94% detected once. The receptor comes from an adult with an advanced solid tumor such as melanoma, head and neck, liver or kidney cancer. The sequencing here drew on CD4+ or CD8+ T cells sorted from blood, taken in a trial of the OX40 agonist ivuxolimab.

The CDR3 region has the DNA TGTGCCAGCAGCTTTTTACAGGGTCGGGGCAACACCGGGGAGCTGTTTTTT. This encodes CASSFLQGRGNTGELFF. The J gene is TRBJ2-2, the V gene TRBV5-4, with D possibly TRBD1 on 6 matching bases. The V and J ends lost 2 bases and 2 bases respectively, with 16 bases between them. Germline-derived CDR1 and CDR2 are SGHNT and YYREEE (reference sequence). The CDR3 has 17 amino acids.